These 9 T cell receptor beta chains were sequenced from one sample in a study of T cells after yellow fever vaccination. One entry per CDR3 protein results from TCRdb running MiXCR on the 5' RACE reads. The sample has 40,000 to 50,000 distinct CDR3 sequences, 6.8% seen once. Material: CD8+ T cells not binding an NS4B(214-222) dextramer, sorted from PBMCs, obtained 45 days after the yellow fever booster vaccination. Receptors were obtained from a man aged 25 to 40 who received the YFV17D yellow fever vaccine.

The table lists this clonotype with many counts. The chain carries TRBV5-6 and TRBJ2-3; 10 bases line up with TRBD1. The V gene's germline CDR1 is SGHDT and CDR2 YYEEEE. Losses at the gene ends were 4 bases for V and 4 bases for J; bases not matched to a gene: 9. There are 16 residues in the CDR3. The CDR3, as DNA: TGTGCCAGCAGCCCGACGGGACAGGGGAGGGCAGATACGCAGTATTTT. It codes for CASSPTGQGRADTQYF. The full variable domain, with the rest looked up from reference TRBV5-6 and TRBJ2-3, is DAGVTQSPTHLIKTRGQQVTLRCSPKSGHDTVSWYQQALGQGPQFIFQYYEEEERQRGNFPDRFSGHQFPNYSSELNVNALLLGDSALYLCASSPTGQGRADTQYFGPGTRLTVL.

This chain links TRBV7-3 with TRBJ2-2; no clear D gene. CDR1 and CDR2 (germline): SGHTA, FQGTGA. The CDR3 extends over 13 amino acids. V lost 5 bases and J lost 1, with 5 bases in between. The CDR3 here is CASSRENTGELFF. The CDR3 nucleotides are TGTGCCAGCAGCCGAGAGAACACCGGGGAGCTGTTTTTT.

This clonotype appeared many times. The V call is TRBV4-2, the J call TRBJ2-7; tentative D call: TRBD1 (5 bases). The CDR3 is 14 amino acids. Trimming shortened V by 4 bases and J by 3 bases, and 13 bases separated the two germline ends. Per the germline V gene, CDR1 is LGHNA and CDR2 is YNFKEQ. Here the CDR3 reads CASSPTTELYEQYF. The DNA of the CDR3 is TGTGCCAGCAGCCCGACGACAGAGCTCTACGAGCAGTACTTC.

This clonotype was counted ten times or more. The V and J genes are TRBV24-1 and TRBJ2-3, with TRBD1 matching over 9 bases. From germline, CDR1 is KGHDR and CDR2 SFDVKD. V shed 1 base, J shed 1 base, and the junction held 2 bases outside the gene matches. The length of the CDR3 is 16 residues. CDR3 residues: CATSDFRQGGTDTQYF. The CDR3 DNA reads as TGTGCCACCAGTGATTTCCGACAGGGGGGCACAGATACGCAGTATTTT.

The sample holds many counts of this clonotype. A much larger clone lies one base from this, so it may be a read error. The rearrangement joins TRBV12-3 or TRBV12-4 to TRBJ2-2; D unclear. The CDR3 has 11 residues. With 5 bases removed from V and 7 bases from J, the gap between germline ends came to 5 bases. The CDR3 coding sequence is TGTGCCAGCAGTGGAAGCGGGGAGCTGTTTTTT. This translates into CASSGSGELFF.

This clonotype was counted ten times or more. At one end, the junction sequence differs from germline, possibly due to a read error. The chain combines TRBV4-1 with TRBJ2-4; TRBD1 agrees at 7 bases. The germline CDR1 and CDR2 sequences are MGHRA and YSYEKL. The CDR3 is 17 residues long. The CDR3 is CASSEDPAGTVGHIQYF. CDR3 bases: TGCGCCAGCAGCGAAGACCCCGCCGGGACAGTGGGACACATTCAGTACTTC.

This chain connects TRBV12-3 or TRBV12-4 to TRBJ2-1; D is possibly TRBD1 (6 bases). V lost 1 base and J 0 bases, leaving 22 bases between the germline ends. The CDR3 length is 20 residues. The CDR3 here is CASSLGVGDKFVRSYNEQFF. The CDR3 DNA reads TGTGCCAGCAGTTTAGGGGTGGGGGACAAATTCGTTCGCTCCTACAATGAGCAGTTCTTC.

This clonotype occurred many times. Germline and junction disagree at one end, which may indicate a read error. The rearrangement uses TRBV25-1 and TRBJ2-1, with 9 bases that match TRBD1. CDR1 and CDR2 from the germline V gene are MGHDK and SYGVNS. The CDR3 length is 15 residues. This CDR3 reads CASRDGTGNVGEQFF. The CDR3, as DNA: TGTGCCAGCCGTGATGGGACAGGGAACGTGGGTGAGCAGTTCTTC.

This clonotype was recorded many times. The chain uses TRBV12-3 or TRBV12-4 and TRBJ1-5; D perhaps matches TRBD1 (5 bases). V lost 3 bases, J lost 5 bases, and 11 bases lay in between. The CDR3 loop spans 14 amino acids. This CDR3 reads CASSFRQGHQPQHF. The CDR3 DNA is TGTGCCAGCAGTTTTCGGCAGGGCCATCAGCCCCAGCATTTT.